The 23 T cell receptor beta chains in this list originate from one sample, sequenced in a study of OX40 agonist ivuxolimab in advanced cancers. The assay was immunoSEQ multiplex PCR, and TCRdb's table has in-frame clones only and misses some. The sample consists of some 27,000 clones, around 85% of them appearing once. The sequencing here drew on CD4+ or CD8+ T cells sorted from blood, taken in a trial of the OX40 agonist ivuxolimab. The receptor set was obtained from an adult with an advanced solid tumor such as melanoma, head and neck, liver or kidney cancer.

This chain connects TRBV7-9 to TRBJ2-5; unclear D gene. Germline V lookup: CDR1 SEHNR, CDR2 FQNEAQ (reference sequence). The V end was cut by 6 bases, the J end by 5 bases, with 13 bases between. The CDR3 loop spans 13 amino acids. CDR3 in amino acids: CASRGPPWETQYF. The CDR3 DNA is TGTGCCAGCAGGGGCCCTCCATGGGAGACCCAGTACTTC.

V gene TRBV9 combines with J gene TRBJ2-1, with D perhaps TRBD1 or TRBD2 (5 bases each). The CDR3 has 15 amino acids. Trimming pared 2 bases from V and 9 bases from J, leaving 18 bases between. Germline V gene lookup returns CDR1 SGDLS and CDR2 YYNGEE. The CDR3, as DNA: TGTGCCAGCAGCGTCTCCGGGGCCAATTCCCGTGAGCAGTTCTTC. It encodes CASSVSGANSREQFF.

The rearrangement joins TRBV28 to TRBJ1-4; D perhaps matches TRBD1 (5 bases). CDR3 length equals 15 residues. Trimming took 6 bases from V and 7 from J, leaving 18 bases between them. The germline gives CDR1 MDHEN, CDR2 SYDVKM. The CDR3 DNA reads TGTGCCAGCAGCCTCCCGCAGGGAAGATCTGAAAAACTGTTTTTT. This codes for CASSLPQGRSEKLFF.

V usage is TRBV4-3 and J usage is TRBJ2-3, with unresolved D. This CDR3 comprises 15 residues. Trimming shortened V by 2 bases and J by 0 bases, and 9 bases separated the two germline ends. Germline V gene data show CDR1 as LGHNA and CDR2 as YSLEER. This chain's CDR3 is CASSQFSASTDTQYF. The CDR3 DNA follows: TGCGCCAGCAGCCAATTCAGCGCTAGCACAGATACGCAGTATTTT.

This clone was seen only a few times. The rearrangement uses TRBV28 and TRBJ2-5; D not certain. This CDR3 has 12 residues. CDR1 is MDHEN and CDR2 is SYDVKM in the germline V gene. V shed 6 bases and J shed 7 bases, with 12 bases lying between them. The CDR3 loop reads CASSLRYGTQYF. The CDR3, as DNA: TGTGCCAGCAGCTTGCGATATGGGACCCAGTACTTC.

This chain links TRBV7-8 with TRBJ2-1; 7 nucleotides agree with TRBD2. From germline, CDR1 is SGHVS and CDR2 FQNEAQ. The V segment lost 4 bases and the J segment 5 bases; nucleotides outside the gene matches: 8. This CDR3 comprises 15 residues. CDR3 sequence: CASSSVLAVDNEQFF. In DNA, the CDR3 is TGTGCCAGCAGCTCGGTCCTAGCGGTCGACAATGAGCAGTTCTTC.

The chain links TRBV18 to TRBJ2-7; possibly TRBD1 or TRBD2 for D (6 bases each). Trimming took 1 base from V and 5 from J, leaving 12 bases between them. Germline-derived CDR1 and CDR2 are KGHSH and LQKENI. This CDR3 is 14 amino acids long. DNA for the CDR3: TGTGCCAGCTCACCACAGGGGGGAACGGACGAGCAGTACTTC. Residues: CASSPQGGTDEQYF.

V gene TRBV7-9 combines with J gene TRBJ1-5; D is uncertain. The CDR3 is 16 residues long. Trimming stripped 5 bases from V and 0 bases from J, with 14 bases between. CDR1 is SEHNR, CDR2 FQNEAQ, per germline (reference sequence). CDR3 sequence: CASSPSPEGSNQPQHF. The CDR3 DNA is TGTGCCAGCAGCCCGTCCCCAGAGGGTAGCAATCAGCCCCAGCATTTT.

The chain recombines TRBV5-6 with TRBJ2-7, with D unclear. The V gene lost 4 bases and the J gene lost 6 bases, with 14 bases spanning the gap. From germline, CDR1 is SGHDT and CDR2 YYEEEE. CDR3 length: 13 residues. In DNA form, the CDR3 reads TGTGCCAGCAGCCCCCGGTCTTTGGGCGAGCAGTACTTC. It is translated as CASSPRSLGEQYF.

The chain employs TRBV4-2 and TRBJ2-7; no clear D gene. Germline lookup yields CDR1 LGHNA and CDR2 YNFKEQ. There are 13 residues in the CDR3. Trimming removed 1 base at V and 8 bases at J, with 12 bases between. CDR3 residues: CASSQALSTQQYF. The CDR3 nucleotides read TGTGCCAGCAGCCAAGCCTTAAGTACCCAGCAGTACTTC.

The V and J genes are TRBV5-4 and TRBJ1-1; D uncertain. Trimming took off 3 bases at V and 8 bases at J, with 14 bases between the two ends. Germline V gives CDR1 SGHNT, CDR2 YYREEE (reference sequence). The length of the CDR3 is 13 residues. The CDR3 sequence is CASSSTRGIEAFF. In nucleotides, the CDR3 is TGTGCCAGCAGCTCGACACGGGGAATCGAAGCTTTCTTT.

The chain carries TRBV2 and TRBJ2-7; 8 bases match TRBD1. V trimming: 10 bases; J trimming: 3 bases; junction bases outside the gene matches: 11. Germline CDR1 reads SNHLY; CDR2 reads FYNNEI. The CDR3 contains 14 residues. The CDR3: CAISEDRVLYEQYF. The CDR3, as DNA: TGTGCCATCTCTGAGGACAGGGTCCTCTACGAGCAGTACTTC.

The rearrangement links TRBV7-9 to TRBJ1-2; D is undetermined. Trimming took 6 bases from V and 0 from J, leaving 20 bases between them. Looked up from germline, CDR1 is SEHNR and CDR2 is FQNEAQ (reference sequence). This CDR3 is built from 17 residues. CDR3 DNA sequence: TGTGCCAGCAGACCTGCCTCCACGGCCCCACCTAACTATGGCTACACCTTC. Amino acid sequence: CASRPASTAPPNYGYTF.

This chain joins TRBV25-1 and TRBJ2-2; no clear D gene. With 3 bases removed from V and 4 bases from J, the gap between germline ends came to 12 bases. CDR3 length: 15 amino acids. The germline gives CDR1 MGHDK, CDR2 SYGVNS. The CDR3 reads CASSETYRSTGELFF. The CDR3 region has the DNA TGTGCCAGCAGTGAGACCTACCGCAGCACCGGGGAGCTGTTTTTT. Variable domain in full (rest from reference TRBV25-1 and TRBJ2-2): EADIYQTPRYLVIGTGKKITLECSQTMGHDKMYWYQQDPGMELHLIHYSYGVNSTEKGDLSSESTVSRIRTEHFPLTLESARPSHTSQYLCASSETYRSTGELFFGEGSRLTVL.

CDR3 residues: CASSPTPTYGYTF. In nucleotides, the CDR3 is TGTGCCAGCAGCCCGACACCGACCTATGGCTACACCTTC. This chain uses TRBV11-2 with TRBJ1-2; D call uncertain. Germline values: CDR1 SGHAT, CDR2 FQNNGV. The CDR3 sequence is 13 residues long. Trimming removed 5 bases at V and 4 bases at J, with 11 bases between.

The gene calls are TRBV19 and TRBJ2-3; tentative D call: TRBD1 (5 bases). Germline V gene lookup returns CDR1 LNHDA and CDR2 SQIVND (reference sequence). The CDR3 sequence is 18 residues long. With 4 bases removed from V and 0 bases from J, the gap between germline ends came to 20 bases. CDR3 protein: CASSTRAGAGPSTDTQYF. CDR3 DNA sequence: TGTGCCAGTAGTACCCGTGCTGGGGCAGGACCTAGCACAGATACGCAGTATTTT.

This rearrangement joins TRBV5-4 to TRBJ2-1; possible D gene TRBD1, 6 bases. Trimming cost V 7 bases and J 1 base, with 9 bases left between them. Germline loops: CDR1 SGHNT, CDR2 YYREEE (reference sequence). The CDR3 extends over 13 amino acids. The CDR3 loop is CASGQGSYNEQFF. In DNA form, the CDR3 reads TGTGCCAGCGGGCAGGGGTCCTACAATGAGCAGTTCTTC.

This clone was counted only a few times. The chain has TRBV9 and TRBJ1-4, with D possibly being TRBD1 (6 bases). Between the trimmed V and J ends, which lost 0 bases and 8 bases, there was a span of 14 bases. Per germline, CDR1 SGDLS and CDR2 YYNGEE. CDR3 size: 15 residues. The chain's CDR3 is CASSVEGDKREKLFF. The CDR3 DNA sequence: TGTGCCAGCAGCGTAGAGGGGGACAAAAGAGAAAAACTGTTTTTT.

The chain employs TRBV11-2 and TRBJ1-2; TRBD1 might be the D (6 bases). Germline-derived CDR1 and CDR2 are SGHAT and FQNNGV. Trimming stripped 4 bases from V and 7 bases from J, with 10 bases between. CDR3 length equals 12 residues. CDR3 bases: TGTGCCAGCAGCTGGAGGGGGGGTGGCTACACCTTC. Protein sequence: CASSWRGGGYTF. Supplemented by reference TRBV11-2 and TRBJ1-2, the full variable domain reads EAGVAQSPRYKIIEKRQSVAFWCNPISGHATLYWYQQILGQGPKLLIQFQNNGVVDDSQLPKDRFSAERLKGVDSTLKIQPAKLEDSAVYLCASSWRGGGYTFGSGTRLTVV.

V gene TRBV9 combines with J gene TRBJ1-5; a possible D gene is TRBD1 (6 bases). V was trimmed by 4 bases and J by 10 bases, leaving 21 bases between them. The length of the CDR3 is 15 residues. CDR1 is SGDLS and CDR2 is YYNGEE in the germline V gene. In DNA, the CDR3 is TGTGCCAGCAGCCCCCAGGGGAGGGTAAGTGAACCCCAGCATTTT. Its translation: CASSPQGRVSEPQHF.

This sequence joins TRBV4-3 and TRBJ1-4, with 7 bases matching TRBD1. Germline lookup yields CDR1 LGHNA and CDR2 YSLEER. V lost 3 bases and J lost 7; bases outside the gene matches: 11. This CDR3 spans 16 amino acids. CDR3 sequence reads: CASSQYHRGDGEKLFF. CDR3 sequence (DNA): TGCGCCAGCAGCCAGTACCACAGGGGAGATGGTGAAAAACTGTTTTTT.

The chain links TRBV15 to TRBJ2-1, with 11 bases matching TRBD1. CDR1 and CDR2 from the germline V gene are LNHNV and YYDKDF (reference sequence). This CDR3 comprises 16 residues. J was trimmed by 4 bases and V by 5 bases; bases with no gene match: 7. CDR3 protein: CATSGEDRGLYNEQFF. CDR3 bases: TGTGCCACCAGCGGGGAGGACAGGGGGCTTTACAATGAGCAGTTCTTC.

The chain uses TRBV19 and TRBJ1-1, with no clear D. Trimming took off 3 bases at V and 0 bases at J, with 8 bases between the two ends. The CDR3 is 14 residues long. Germline values: CDR1 LNHDA, CDR2 SQIVND (reference sequence). The CDR3 region is CASSMAALNTEAFF. The DNA of the CDR3 is TGTGCCAGTAGTATGGCAGCGCTGAACACTGAAGCTTTCTTT.